This T cell receptor (beta chain) was sequenced during a study of OX40 agonist ivuxolimab in advanced cancers. Study-wide results and caveats: Clonal expansion was seen in CD4+ and CD8+ blood T cells by week 6 at 0.1 to 3.0 mg/kg.

The CDR3 has 12 residues. The germline V gene encodes CDR1 MNHEY and CDR2 SMNVEV (reference sequence). Trimming left V 3 bases short and J 12 bases short, with 12 bases between. TCRdb's copy holds only in-frame clones and misses some; the assay was immunoSEQ multiplex PCR. The profile shows about 68,000 clones, roughly nine tenths of them singletons. The table lists this clone with a few counts. Its antigen is currently unknown. The source material was CD4+ or CD8+ T cells sorted from blood, sampled in a trial of the OX40 agonist ivuxolimab. The clonotype comes from an adult with an advanced solid tumor such as melanoma, head and neck, liver or kidney cancer. This sequence joins TRBV27 and TRBJ2-1; D tentatively reads TRBD1 or TRBD2 (6 bases each). DNA of the CDR3: TGTGCCAGCAGTTTGGGGGGCCGGACGCAGTTCTTC. Translation: CASSLGGRTQFF.